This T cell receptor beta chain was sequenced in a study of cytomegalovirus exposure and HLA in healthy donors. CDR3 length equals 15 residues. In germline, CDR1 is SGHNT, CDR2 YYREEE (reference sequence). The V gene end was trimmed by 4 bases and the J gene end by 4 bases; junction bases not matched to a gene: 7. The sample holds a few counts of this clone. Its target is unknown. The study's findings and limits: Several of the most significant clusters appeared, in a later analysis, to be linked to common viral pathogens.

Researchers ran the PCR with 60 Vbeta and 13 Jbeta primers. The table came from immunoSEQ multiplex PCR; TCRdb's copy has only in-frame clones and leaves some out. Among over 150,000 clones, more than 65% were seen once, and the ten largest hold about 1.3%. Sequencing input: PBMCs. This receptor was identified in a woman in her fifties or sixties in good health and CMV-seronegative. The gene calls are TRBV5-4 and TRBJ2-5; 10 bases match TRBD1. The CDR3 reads CASSRQGAKGETQYF. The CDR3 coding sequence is TGTGCCAGCAGCCGACAGGGGGCGAAGGGAGAGACCCAGTACTTC.